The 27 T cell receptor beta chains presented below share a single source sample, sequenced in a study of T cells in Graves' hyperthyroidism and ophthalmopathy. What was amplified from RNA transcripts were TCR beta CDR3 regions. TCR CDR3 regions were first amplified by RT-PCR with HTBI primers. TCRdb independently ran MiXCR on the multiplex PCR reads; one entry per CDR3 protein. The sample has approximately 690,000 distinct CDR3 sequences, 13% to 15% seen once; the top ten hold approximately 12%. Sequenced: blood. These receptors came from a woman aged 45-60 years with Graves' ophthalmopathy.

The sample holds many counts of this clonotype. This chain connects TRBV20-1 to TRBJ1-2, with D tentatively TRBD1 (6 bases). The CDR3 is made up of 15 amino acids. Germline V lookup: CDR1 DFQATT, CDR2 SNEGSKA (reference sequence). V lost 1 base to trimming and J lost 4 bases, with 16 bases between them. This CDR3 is CSARAWGRSGYGYTF. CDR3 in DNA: TGCAGTGCTAGAGCCTGGGGGCGTTCCGGCTATGGCTACACCTTC.

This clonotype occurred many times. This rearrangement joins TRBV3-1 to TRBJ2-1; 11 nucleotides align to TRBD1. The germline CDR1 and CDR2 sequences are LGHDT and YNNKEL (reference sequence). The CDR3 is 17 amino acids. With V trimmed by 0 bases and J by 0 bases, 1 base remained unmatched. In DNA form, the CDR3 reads TGTGCCAGCAGCCAAGATGGGACAGGGGGCTCCTACAATGAGCAGTTCTTC. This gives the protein CASSQDGTGGSYNEQFF.

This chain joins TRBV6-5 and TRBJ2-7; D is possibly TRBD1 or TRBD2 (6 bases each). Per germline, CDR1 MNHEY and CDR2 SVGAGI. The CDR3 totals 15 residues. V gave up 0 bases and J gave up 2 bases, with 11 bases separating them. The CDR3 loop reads CASSYSGGGTYEQYF. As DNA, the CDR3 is TGTGCCAGCAGTTACTCTGGAGGGGGAACCTACGAGCAGTACTTC.

CDR3 residues: CASSQGGGNLVGTDTQYF. DNA of the CDR3: TGTGCCAGCAGCCAAGGGGGCGGGAATTTGGTTGGGACAGATACGCAGTATTTT. The rearrangement joins TRBV4-2 to TRBJ2-3; possibly TRBD2 for D (6 bases). CDR3 length: 18 residues. Trimming took 1 base from V and 3 from J, leaving 20 bases between them. Looked up from germline, CDR1 is LGHNA and CDR2 is YNFKEQ.

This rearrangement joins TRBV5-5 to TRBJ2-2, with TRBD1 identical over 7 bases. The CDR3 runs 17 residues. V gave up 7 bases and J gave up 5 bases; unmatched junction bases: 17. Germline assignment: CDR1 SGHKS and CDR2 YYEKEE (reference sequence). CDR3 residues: CASGPLRQGGKTGELFF. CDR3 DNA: TGTGCCAGCGGGCCTCTTCGACAGGGCGGTAAAACCGGGGAGCTGTTTTTT. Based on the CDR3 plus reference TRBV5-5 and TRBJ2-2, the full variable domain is DAGVTQSPTHLIKTRGQQVTLRCSPISGHKSVSWYQQVLGQGPQFIFQYYEKEERGRGNFPDRFSARQFPNYSSELNVNALLLGDSALYLCASGPLRQGGKTGELFFGEGSRLTVL.

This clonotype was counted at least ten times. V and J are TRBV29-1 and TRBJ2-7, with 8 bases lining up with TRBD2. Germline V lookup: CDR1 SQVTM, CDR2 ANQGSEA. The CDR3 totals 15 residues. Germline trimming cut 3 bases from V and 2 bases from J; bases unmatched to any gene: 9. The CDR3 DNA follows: TGCAGCGTTGAGCTTGGAGCGGGAGTGACCTACGAGCAGTACTTC. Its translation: CSVELGAGVTYEQYF.

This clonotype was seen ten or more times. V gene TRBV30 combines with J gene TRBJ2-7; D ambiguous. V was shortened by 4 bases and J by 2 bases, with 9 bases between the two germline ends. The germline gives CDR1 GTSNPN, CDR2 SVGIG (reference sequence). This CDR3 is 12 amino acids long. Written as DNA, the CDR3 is TGTGCCTGGACCTCGGGTCCCTACGAGCAGTACTTC. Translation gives CAWTSGPYEQYF.

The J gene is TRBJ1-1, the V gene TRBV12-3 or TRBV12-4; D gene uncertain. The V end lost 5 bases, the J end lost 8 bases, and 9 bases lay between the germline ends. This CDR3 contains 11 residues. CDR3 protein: CASSPGEEAFF. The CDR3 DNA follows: TGTGCCAGCAGTCCCGGGGAAGAAGCTTTCTTT.

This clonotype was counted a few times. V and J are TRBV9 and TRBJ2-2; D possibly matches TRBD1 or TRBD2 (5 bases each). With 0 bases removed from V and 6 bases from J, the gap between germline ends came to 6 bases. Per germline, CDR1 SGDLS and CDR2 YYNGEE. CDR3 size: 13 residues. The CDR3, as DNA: TGTGCCAGCAGCGTAGGAGGGGCCGGGGAGCTGTTTTTT. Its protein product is CASSVGGAGELFF.

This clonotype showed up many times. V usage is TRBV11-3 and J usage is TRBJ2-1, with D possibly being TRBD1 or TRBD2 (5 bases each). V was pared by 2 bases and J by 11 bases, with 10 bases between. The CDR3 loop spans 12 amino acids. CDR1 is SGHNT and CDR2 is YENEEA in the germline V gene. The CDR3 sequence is CASSLTRGKQFF. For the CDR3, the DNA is TGTGCCAGCAGCTTAACTAGGGGAAAGCAGTTCTTC.

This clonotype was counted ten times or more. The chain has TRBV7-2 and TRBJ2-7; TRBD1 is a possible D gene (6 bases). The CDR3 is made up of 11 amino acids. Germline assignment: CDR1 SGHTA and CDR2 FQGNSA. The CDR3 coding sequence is TGTAACAGGGAAAGGTGTGACGAGCAGTACTTC. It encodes CNRERCDEQYF.

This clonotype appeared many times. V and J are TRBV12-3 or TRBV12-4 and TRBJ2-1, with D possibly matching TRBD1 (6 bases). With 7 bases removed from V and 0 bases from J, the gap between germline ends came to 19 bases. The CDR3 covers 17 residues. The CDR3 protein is CASKVLRPRGSYNEQFF. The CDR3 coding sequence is TGTGCCAGCAAGGTTCTACGGCCCAGGGGCTCCTACAATGAGCAGTTCTTC.

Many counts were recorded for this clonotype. The CDR3 sequence: CASSYELGHEANTEAFF. Here the CDR3 DNA reads TGTGCCAGCAGTTACGAATTAGGACATGAAGCGAACACTGAAGCTTTCTTT. J is TRBJ1-1 and V is TRBV6-2 or TRBV6-3; possibly TRBD1 for D (5 bases). CDR3 length: 17 residues. V was clipped by 2 bases and J by 1 base, with 17 bases between them. Germline CDR1 MNHEY, CDR2 SVGEGT.

CDR3 sequence: CSASGRNNEQFF. DNA of the CDR3: TGCAGTGCTAGTGGGCGTAACAATGAGCAGTTCTTC. V and J are TRBV20-1 and TRBJ2-1; unclear D gene. V lost 3 bases and J lost 5, with 8 bases in between. The CDR3 sequence is 12 residues long. The V gene's germline CDR1 is DFQATT and CDR2 SNEGSKA (reference sequence).

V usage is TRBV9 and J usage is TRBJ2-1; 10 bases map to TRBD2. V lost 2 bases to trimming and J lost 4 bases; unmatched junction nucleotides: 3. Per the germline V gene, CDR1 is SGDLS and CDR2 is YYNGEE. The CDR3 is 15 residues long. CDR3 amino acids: CASSVSTSGYNEQFF. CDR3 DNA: TGTGCCAGCAGCGTCTCGACTAGCGGGTACAATGAGCAGTTCTTC.

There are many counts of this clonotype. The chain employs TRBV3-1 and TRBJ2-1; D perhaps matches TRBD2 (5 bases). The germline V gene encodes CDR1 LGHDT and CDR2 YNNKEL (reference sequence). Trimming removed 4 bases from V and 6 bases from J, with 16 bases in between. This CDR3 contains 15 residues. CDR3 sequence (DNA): TGTGCCAGCAGCCCCGTAAGCGGTCAATTCAATGAGCAGTTCTTC. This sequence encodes CASSPVSGQFNEQFF.

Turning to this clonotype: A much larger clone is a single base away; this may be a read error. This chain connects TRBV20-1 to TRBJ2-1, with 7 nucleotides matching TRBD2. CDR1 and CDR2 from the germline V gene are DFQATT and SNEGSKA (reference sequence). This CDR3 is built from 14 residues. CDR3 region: CSTSAERSYNEQFF. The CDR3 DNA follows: TGCAGTACTAGCGCGGAAAGATCCTACAATGAGCAGTTCTTC.

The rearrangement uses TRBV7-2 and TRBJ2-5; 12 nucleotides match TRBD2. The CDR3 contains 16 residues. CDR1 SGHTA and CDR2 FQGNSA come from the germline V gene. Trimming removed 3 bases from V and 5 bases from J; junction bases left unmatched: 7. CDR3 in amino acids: CASSLGLAGQVETQYF. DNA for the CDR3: TGTGCCAGCAGCTTGGGACTAGCGGGCCAAGTGGAGACCCAGTACTTC.

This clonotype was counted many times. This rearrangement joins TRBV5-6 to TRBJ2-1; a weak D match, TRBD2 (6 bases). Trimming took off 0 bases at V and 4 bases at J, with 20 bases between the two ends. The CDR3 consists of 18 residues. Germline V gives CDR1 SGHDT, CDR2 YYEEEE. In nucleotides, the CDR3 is TGTGCCAGCAGCTTGGGACAGCGGGTCGGCTTACGGTACAATGAGCAGTTCTTC. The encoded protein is CASSLGQRVGLRYNEQFF. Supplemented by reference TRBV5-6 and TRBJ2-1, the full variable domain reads DAGVTQSPTHLIKTRGQQVTLRCSPKSGHDTVSWYQQALGQGPQFIFQYYEEEERQRGNFPDRFSGHQFPNYSSELNVNALLLGDSALYLCASSLGQRVGLRYNEQFFGPGTRLTVL.

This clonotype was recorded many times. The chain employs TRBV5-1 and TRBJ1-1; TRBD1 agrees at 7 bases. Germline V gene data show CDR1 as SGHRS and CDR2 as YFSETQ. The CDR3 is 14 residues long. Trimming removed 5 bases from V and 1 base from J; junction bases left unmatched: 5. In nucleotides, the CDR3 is TGCGCCAGCAGAGAACAGGGGACGAACACTGAAGCTTTCTTT. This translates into CASREQGTNTEAFF.

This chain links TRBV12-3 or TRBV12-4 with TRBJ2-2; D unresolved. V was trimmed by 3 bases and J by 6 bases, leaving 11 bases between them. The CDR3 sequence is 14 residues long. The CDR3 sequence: CASSLLGWAGELFF. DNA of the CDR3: TGTGCCAGCAGTTTGCTAGGTTGGGCCGGGGAGCTGTTTTTT.

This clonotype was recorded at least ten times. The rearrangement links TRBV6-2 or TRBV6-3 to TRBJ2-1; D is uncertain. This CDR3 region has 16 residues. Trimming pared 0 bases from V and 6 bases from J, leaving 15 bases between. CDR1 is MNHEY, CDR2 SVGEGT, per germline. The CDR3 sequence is CASSYSAFGVGNEQFF. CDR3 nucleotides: TGTGCCAGCAGTTACTCGGCCTTTGGTGTGGGCAATGAGCAGTTCTTC.

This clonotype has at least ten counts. The CDR3 coding sequence is TGTGCCAGCAGAGGTGGGGACTATCTCTCCGAGCAGTACTTC. Translating it yields CASRGGDYLSEQYF. The chain recombines TRBV6-2 or TRBV6-3 with TRBJ2-7; TRBD2 aligns across 7 bases. The V gene's germline CDR1 is MNHEY and CDR2 SVGEGT. The CDR3 is 14 amino acids. The J segment lost 6 bases and the V segment lost 6 bases, leaving 11 bases of the junction unmatched.

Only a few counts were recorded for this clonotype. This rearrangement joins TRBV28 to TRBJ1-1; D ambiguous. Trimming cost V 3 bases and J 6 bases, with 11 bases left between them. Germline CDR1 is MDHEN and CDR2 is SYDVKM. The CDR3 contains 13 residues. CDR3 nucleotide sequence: TGTGCCAGCAGTTTTGAAGACCGCCCTGAAGCTTTCTTT. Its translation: CASSFEDRPEAFF.

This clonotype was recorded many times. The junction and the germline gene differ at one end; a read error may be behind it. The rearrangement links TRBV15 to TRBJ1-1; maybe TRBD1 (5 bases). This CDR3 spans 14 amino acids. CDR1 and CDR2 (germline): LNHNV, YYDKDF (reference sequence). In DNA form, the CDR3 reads TGTGCCACCAGCCGAGACGGGGCATGGACTGAAGCTTTCTTT. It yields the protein CATSRDGAWTEAFF.

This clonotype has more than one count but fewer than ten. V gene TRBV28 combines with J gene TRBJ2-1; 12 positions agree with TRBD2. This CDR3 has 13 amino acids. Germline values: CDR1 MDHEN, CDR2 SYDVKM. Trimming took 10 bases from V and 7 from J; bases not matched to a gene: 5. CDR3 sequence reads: CATGLAGKNEQFF. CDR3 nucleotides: TGTGCCACCGGACTAGCGGGAAAGAATGAGCAGTTCTTC.

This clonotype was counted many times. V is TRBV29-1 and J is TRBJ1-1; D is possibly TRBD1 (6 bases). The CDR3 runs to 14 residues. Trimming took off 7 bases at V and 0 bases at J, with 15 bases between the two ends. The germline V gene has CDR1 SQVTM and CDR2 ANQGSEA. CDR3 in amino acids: CSAVQGLMNTEAFF. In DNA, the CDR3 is TGCAGCGCAGTACAGGGACTAATGAACACTGAAGCTTTCTTT.